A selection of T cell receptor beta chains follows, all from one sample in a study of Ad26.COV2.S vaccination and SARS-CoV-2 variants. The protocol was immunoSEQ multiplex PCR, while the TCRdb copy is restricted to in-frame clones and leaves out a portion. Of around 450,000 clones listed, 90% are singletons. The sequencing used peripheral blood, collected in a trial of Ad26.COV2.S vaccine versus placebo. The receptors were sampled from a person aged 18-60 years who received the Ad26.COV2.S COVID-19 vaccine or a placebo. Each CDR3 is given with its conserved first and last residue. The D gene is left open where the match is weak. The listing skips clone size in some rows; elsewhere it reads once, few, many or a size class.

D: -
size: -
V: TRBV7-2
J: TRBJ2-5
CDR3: CASSLAGVIKTQYF
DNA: TGTGCCAGCAGCTTAGCGGGAGTAATCAAGACCCAGTACTTC

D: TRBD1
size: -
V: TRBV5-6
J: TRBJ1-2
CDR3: CASSFRGQLGGYGYTF
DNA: TGTGCCAGCAGCTTCCGGGGACAGCTGGGGGGCTATGGCTACACCTTC

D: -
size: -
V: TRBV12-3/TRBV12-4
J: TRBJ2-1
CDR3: CASSSGSSNEQFF
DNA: TGTGCCAGCAGTTCGGGGTCAAGCAATGAGCAGTTCTTC

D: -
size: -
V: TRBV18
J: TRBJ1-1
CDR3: CASSQGLGTEAFF
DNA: TGTGCCAGCTCGCAGGGGTTAGGCACTGAAGCTTTCTTT

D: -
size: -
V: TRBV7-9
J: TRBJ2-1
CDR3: CASSADSANEQFF
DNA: TGTGCCAGCAGCGCCGACTCCGCCAATGAGCAGTTCTTC

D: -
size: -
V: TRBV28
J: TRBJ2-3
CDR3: CASSPSGFIPPDTQYF
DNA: TGTGCCAGCAGTCCTTCGGGTTTCATCCCCCCAGATACGCAGTATTTT

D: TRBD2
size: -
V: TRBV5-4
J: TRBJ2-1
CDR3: CASSLVGGRAHEQFF
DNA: TGTGCCAGCAGCTTGGTTGGCGGGAGGGCCCATGAGCAGTTCTTC

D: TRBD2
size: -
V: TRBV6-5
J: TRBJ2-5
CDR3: CASSGLAGETQYF
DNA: TGTGCCAGCAGCGGACTAGCGGGAGAGACCCAGTACTTC

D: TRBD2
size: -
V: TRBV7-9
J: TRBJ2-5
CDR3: CASSFISTYGRGQETQYF
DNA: TGTGCCAGCAGCTTTATCTCTACGTACGGGAGGGGCCAAGAGACCCAGTACTTC

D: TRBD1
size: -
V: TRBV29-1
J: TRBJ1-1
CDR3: CSVEDPNRGNTEAFF
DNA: TGCAGCGTTGAAGATCCGAACAGGGGGAACACTGAAGCTTTCTTT

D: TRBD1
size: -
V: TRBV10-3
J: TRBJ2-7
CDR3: CAIKGQGVAEQYF
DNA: TGTGCCATCAAAGGACAGGGGGTGGCCGAGCAGTACTTC

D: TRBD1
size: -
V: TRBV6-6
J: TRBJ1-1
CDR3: CASSYRGQGLNTEAFF
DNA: TGTGCCAGCAGTTACAGGGGACAGGGTCTGAACACTGAAGCTTTCTTT

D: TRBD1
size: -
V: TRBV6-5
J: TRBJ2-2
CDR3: CASKIGTANTGELFF
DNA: TGTGCCAGCAAGATAGGGACAGCGAACACCGGGGAGCTGTTTTTT

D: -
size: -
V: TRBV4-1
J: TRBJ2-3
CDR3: CASSQVWSAGASTDTQYF
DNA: TGCGCCAGCAGCCAAGTTTGGTCCGCAGGGGCTAGCACAGATACGCAGTATTTT

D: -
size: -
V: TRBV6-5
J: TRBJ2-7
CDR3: CASALGAQQYF
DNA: TGTGCCAGCGCCCTGGGAGCTCAGCAGTACTTC

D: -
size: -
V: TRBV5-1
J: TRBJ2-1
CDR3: CASSLQSRLGGNEQFF
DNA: TGCGCCAGCAGCTTGCAATCCCGACTAGGGGGCAATGAGCAGTTCTTC

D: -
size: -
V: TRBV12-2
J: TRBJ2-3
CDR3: CASRSKLLGSGRNTDTQYF
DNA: TGTGCAAGTCGCTCCAAACTTTTAGGAAGCGGGAGGAACACAGATACGCAGTATTTT

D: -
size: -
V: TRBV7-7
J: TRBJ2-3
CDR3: CASSVSGIETDTQYF
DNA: TGTGCTAGCAGCGTATCCGGGATAGAGACAGATACGCAGTATTTT

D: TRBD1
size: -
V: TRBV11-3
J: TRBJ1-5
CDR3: CASRGTDYSNQPQHF
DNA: TGTGCCAGCAGAGGGACAGACTATAGCAATCAGCCCCAGCATTTT

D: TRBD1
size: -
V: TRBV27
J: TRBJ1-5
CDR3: CASSPTTGVDQPQHF
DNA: TGTGCCAGCAGTCCCACAACAGGGGTTGACCAGCCCCAGCATTTT

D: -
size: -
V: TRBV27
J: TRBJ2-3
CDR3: CASSLISGGSRTLGTQYF
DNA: TGTGCCAGCAGTTTAATATCCGGCGGCTCCAGAACCCTGGGTACGCAGTATTTT

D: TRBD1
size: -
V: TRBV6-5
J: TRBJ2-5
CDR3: CASSYSRGQETQYF
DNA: TGTGCCAGCAGTTACTCCAGGGGGCAAGAGACCCAGTACTTC

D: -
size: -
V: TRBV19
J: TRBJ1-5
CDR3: CASSIMEGSSNQPQHF
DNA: TGTGCCAGTAGTATTATGGAAGGATCTAGCAATCAGCCCCAGCATTTT

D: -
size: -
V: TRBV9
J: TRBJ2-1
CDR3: CASSISGTPGDEQFF
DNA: TGTGCCAGCAGCATATCCGGGACCCCGGGCGATGAGCAGTTCTTC

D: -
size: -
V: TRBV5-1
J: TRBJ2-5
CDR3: CASSFRGAMETQYF
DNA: TGCGCCAGCAGCTTTCGGGGGGCGATGGAGACCCAGTACTTC

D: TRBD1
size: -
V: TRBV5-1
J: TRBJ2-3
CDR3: CASSSLRQGSGDTQYF
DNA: TGCGCCAGCAGCTCATTAAGACAGGGGAGTGGAGATACGCAGTATTTT

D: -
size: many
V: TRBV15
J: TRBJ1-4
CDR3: CATSLLQGRELFF
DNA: TGTGCCACCAGCCTTTTACAGGGACGAGAACTGTTTTTT

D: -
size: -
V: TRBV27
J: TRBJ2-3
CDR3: CASSFTGSTDTQYF
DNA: TGTGCCAGCAGTTTTACAGGTAGCACAGATACGCAGTATTTT

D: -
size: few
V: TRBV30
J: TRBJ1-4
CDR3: CAWSDSYNEKLFF
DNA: TGTGCCTGGAGTGACAGTTATAATGAAAAACTGTTTTTT

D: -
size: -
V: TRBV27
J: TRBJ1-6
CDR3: CASTQSGYNSPLHF
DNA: TGTGCCAGCACCCAGTCAGGATATAATTCACCCCTCCACTTT

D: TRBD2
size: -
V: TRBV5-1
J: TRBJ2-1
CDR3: CASSLAASGWDNEQFF
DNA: TGCGCCAGCAGCTTGGCCGCTAGCGGGTGGGACAATGAGCAGTTCTTC

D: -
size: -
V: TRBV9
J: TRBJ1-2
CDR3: CASSVGEGDYGYTF
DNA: TGTGCCAGCAGCGTAGGTGAGGGTGATTATGGCTACACCTTC